The rows below give T cell receptor beta chains drawn from one sample of a study of blood T cell repertoires in COVID-19. Sequencing was performed with immunoSEQ multiplex PCR; in TCRdb, only in-frame clones are kept and a portion is missing. The sample lists approximately 70,000 clones; 86% were seen once. Sequenced sample: peripheral blood. These receptors were taken from a man aged 65 to 79 with active or convalescent COVID-19. CDR3s include the opening cysteine and the closing phenylalanine or tryptophan. A D gene is named only where the DNA matches it firmly. The size field is filled for only some rows; it gives once, few, many or a size class.

d_gene: .
v_gene: TRBV27
j_gene: TRBJ2-7
abundance: .
CDR3aa: CASGLGNSYEQYF
CDR3nt: TGTGCCAGCGGTTTAGGCAACTCCTACGAGCAGTACTTC

d_gene: TRBD1
v_gene: TRBV5-1
j_gene: TRBJ2-2
abundance: .
CDR3aa: CASSLASRGPGELFF
CDR3nt: TGCGCCAGCAGCTTGGCCTCCAGGGGGCCCGGGGAGCTGTTTTTT

d_gene: TRBD2
v_gene: TRBV3-1/TRBV3-2
j_gene: TRBJ2-7
abundance: .
CDR3aa: CASSGRLAGVSVSYEQYF
CDR3nt: TGTGCCAGCAGCGGCCGACTAGCGGGAGTCTCGGTAAGCTACGAGCAGTACTTC

d_gene: .
v_gene: TRBV9
j_gene: TRBJ2-2
abundance: .
CDR3aa: CASSAAGTLTGELFF
CDR3nt: TGTGCCAGCAGCGCAGCCGGGACACTGACCGGGGAGCTGTTTTTT

d_gene: TRBD1
v_gene: TRBV7-9
j_gene: TRBJ2-1
abundance: .
CDR3aa: CASSLMGQGASNEQFF
CDR3nt: TGTGCCAGCAGCTTAATGGGACAGGGGGCGTCGAATGAGCAGTTCTTC

d_gene: TRBD2
v_gene: TRBV5-1
j_gene: TRBJ2-7
abundance: .
CDR3aa: CASSISGSPYEQYF
CDR3nt: TGCGCCAGCAGCATTAGCGGGAGCCCCTACGAGCAGTACTTC

d_gene: TRBD1
v_gene: TRBV7-9
j_gene: TRBJ1-2
abundance: .
CDR3aa: CASSPRDRENYGYTF
CDR3nt: TGTGCCAGCAGCCCCCGGGACAGGGAGAACTATGGCTACACCTTC

d_gene: .
v_gene: TRBV13
j_gene: TRBJ1-2
abundance: .
CDR3aa: CASSSTDRGPYGYTF
CDR3nt: TGTGCCAGCAGCTCCACGGACAGAGGCCCCTATGGCTACACCTTC

d_gene: TRBD1
v_gene: TRBV2
j_gene: TRBJ1-2
abundance: once
CDR3aa: CASRYPGQGYGYTF
CDR3nt: TGTGCCAGCAGATACCCGGGACAGGGGTATGGCTACACCTTC

d_gene: .
v_gene: TRBV19
j_gene: TRBJ1-5
abundance: .
CDR3aa: CASSIVGTISNQPQHF
CDR3nt: TGTGCCAGTAGTATCGTCGGGACTATTAGCAATCAGCCCCAGCATTTT

d_gene: .
v_gene: TRBV28
j_gene: TRBJ1-1
abundance: .
CDR3aa: CASPGSGDTEAFF
CDR3nt: TGTGCCAGCCCTGGCTCCGGGGACACTGAAGCTTTCTTT

d_gene: .
v_gene: TRBV30
j_gene: TRBJ1-5
abundance: .
CDR3aa: CAWGGQYSNQPQHF
CDR3nt: TGTGCCTGGGGAGGACAGTATAGCAATCAGCCCCAGCATTTT

d_gene: .
v_gene: TRBV5-4
j_gene: TRBJ2-3
abundance: .
CDR3aa: CASSLRYRTRGLRTDTQYF
CDR3nt: TGTGCCAGCAGCTTGCGCTACCGCACCAGGGGACTACGCACAGATACGCAGTATTTT

d_gene: .
v_gene: TRBV5-1
j_gene: TRBJ1-6
abundance: .
CDR3aa: CASSGQINSPLHF
CDR3nt: TGCGCCAGCAGCGGACAGATTAATTCACCCCTCCACTTT

d_gene: .
v_gene: TRBV19
j_gene: TRBJ2-2
abundance: .
CDR3aa: CAPTGGGSGELFF
CDR3nt: TGTGCCCCTACCGGGGGAGGCTCCGGGGAGCTGTTTTTT

d_gene: TRBD1
v_gene: TRBV6-5
j_gene: TRBJ2-7
abundance: .
CDR3aa: CASRRPGTGSHEQYF
CDR3nt: TGTGCCAGCAGAAGACCGGGGACAGGGTCCCACGAGCAGTACTTC

d_gene: .
v_gene: TRBV18
j_gene: TRBJ1-1
abundance: .
CDR3aa: CASYNTQGSLEAFF
CDR3nt: TGTGCCAGCTACAATACACAGGGTTCTTTGGAAGCTTTCTTT

d_gene: .
v_gene: TRBV7-2
j_gene: TRBJ1-2
abundance: .
CDR3aa: CASSRTPGDYGYTF
CDR3nt: TGTGCCAGCAGCAGAACTCCCGGAGACTATGGCTACACCTTC

d_gene: .
v_gene: TRBV3-1/TRBV3-2
j_gene: TRBJ1-2
abundance: .
CDR3aa: CASSSPGVGYGYTF
CDR3nt: TGTGCCAGCAGCTCCCCGGGGGTAGGATATGGCTACACCTTC

d_gene: .
v_gene: TRBV29-1
j_gene: TRBJ2-1
abundance: .
CDR3aa: CSVVGGMTYNEQFF
CDR3nt: TGCAGCGTTGTTGGCGGGATGACCTACAATGAGCAGTTCTTC

d_gene: .
v_gene: TRBV7-9
j_gene: TRBJ1-5
abundance: .
CDR3aa: CASSSRPNQGKGTQPQHF
CDR3nt: TGTGCCAGCAGCTCCCGCCCGAACCAGGGGAAGGGGACTCAGCCCCAGCATTTT

d_gene: TRBD2
v_gene: TRBV11-2
j_gene: TRBJ2-4
abundance: .
CDR3aa: CASSLGGREAIAKNIQYF
CDR3nt: TGTGCCAGCAGCTTAGGCGGGAGGGAGGCCATAGCCAAAAACATTCAGTACTTC

d_gene: TRBD1
v_gene: TRBV23-1
j_gene: TRBJ2-2
abundance: .
CDR3aa: CASSHGGTGYTGELFF
CDR3nt: TGCGCCAGCAGTCATGGAGGGACAGGATATACCGGGGAGCTGTTTTTT